The 18 T cell receptor beta chains below all came from one sample that was sequenced in a study of T cells after yellow fever vaccination (dated by TCRdb to between 2017 and 2020). The treatment or condition label corresponds to: live attenuated yellow fever vaccine strain. Preparation of the library involved 5' RACE. Sequencing was carried out with an Illumina HiSeq 2500. TCRdb's own reprocessing of the public reads used fastp at Q25 and MiXCR and kept productive beta chains. Here each entry gathers all rows of one CDR3 protein and keeps the most common genes and DNA. In this sample the table shows hundreds of thousands of distinct CDR3 sequences, roughly 14% of which occur a single time. The ten largest clones take up 11% to 15% of the sample. Sequences were derived from PBMCs, sampled on the day of the yellow fever booster vaccination. All receptors derive from a man between 25 and 39 years old who received the YFV17D yellow fever vaccine.

This clonotype showed up just a few times. Compared with germline, one end of the junction differs, possibly owing to a read error. This chain connects TRBV27 to TRBJ2-7; D ambiguous. The CDR3 has 16 residues. Germline CDR1 reads MNHEY; CDR2 reads SMNVEV (reference sequence). The CDR3 sequence is CASSLSPDGRSYEQYF. CDR3 nucleotide sequence: TGTGCTAGCAGTTTATCTCCGGACGGGCGGTCCTACGAGCAGTACTTC.

In its sample, this clonotype was seen a few times. The rearrangement links TRBV11-2 to TRBJ2-3, with D maybe TRBD1 (5 bases). Germline V gene sequence: CDR1 SGHAT, CDR2 FQNNGV. V shed 0 bases and J shed 5 bases, with 12 bases lying between them. The CDR3 spans 15 residues. This chain's CDR3 is CASSLDIGALDTQYF. CDR3 DNA sequence: TGTGCCAGCAGCTTAGATATTGGGGCGTTAGATACGCAGTATTTT.

The chain is built from TRBV5-1 and TRBJ2-3; weak D call: TRBD2 (5 bases). This CDR3 contains 14 residues. Trimming took 7 bases from V and 0 from J, leaving 12 bases between them. The germline V gene has CDR1 SGHRS and CDR2 YFSETQ. In DNA form, the CDR3 reads TGCGCCAGCGGAGTTGGGGAGAGCACAGATACGCAGTATTTT. Translated, it gives CASGVGESTDTQYF.

In its sample, this clonotype was seen a few times. This chain connects TRBV20-1 to TRBJ2-3; 11 bases fit TRBD2. The CDR3 runs to 14 residues. J gave up 5 bases and V 5 bases, and 6 bases lay outside the gene matches. Germline-derived CDR1 and CDR2 are DFQATT and SNEGSKA (reference sequence). The CDR3 coding sequence is TGCAGTGCTTCACTAGCGGGAGCCTTAGATACGCAGTATTTT. It codes for CSASLAGALDTQYF.

Here the CDR3 DNA reads TGCAGCGTTGGGGACAGGAAAGAGACCCAGTACTTC. This encodes CSVGDRKETQYF. The genes are TRBV29-1 and TRBJ2-5; TRBD1 matches 8 bases. Germline values: CDR1 SQVTM, CDR2 ANQGSEA. CDR3 size: 12 residues. V trimming: 4 bases; J trimming: 3 bases; junction bases outside the gene matches: 1.

This clonotype was seen a few times. The chain has TRBV20-1 and TRBJ2-5; no reliable D call. V was trimmed by 0 bases and J by 4 bases, leaving 9 bases between them. The CDR3 runs to 13 residues. The germline CDR1 and CDR2 sequences are DFQATT and SNEGSKA (reference sequence). CDR3 sequence reads: CSARDDWAETQYF. The DNA for the CDR3 is TGCAGTGCTAGAGATGACTGGGCAGAGACCCAGTACTTC.

V usage is TRBV12-3 or TRBV12-4 and J usage is TRBJ2-7, with 9 bases identical to TRBD2. The CDR3 spans 15 residues. The V and J ends lost 7 bases and 4 bases, in that order; junction bases with no gene match: 11. DNA of the CDR3: TGTGCCAGCACTCGGGCTAGCGGGACGGAATACGAGCAGTACTTC. Amino acids: CASTRASGTEYEQYF.

The chain is built from TRBV7-2 and TRBJ2-7; D uncertain. V lost 4 bases, J lost 2 bases, and 15 bases lay in between. The CDR3 loop spans 15 amino acids. Germline lookup yields CDR1 SGHTA and CDR2 FQGNSA. The CDR3 DNA reads as TGTGCCAGCAGCTACGACCCCCTCCCCGCCTACGAGCAGTACTTC. This translates into CASSYDPLPAYEQYF.

This clonotype was picked up a small number of times. The rearrangement joins TRBV5-6 to TRBJ2-7; TRBD2 matches 15 bases. Trimming took 4 bases from V and 0 from J; bases not matched to a gene: 8. The CDR3 is made up of 18 amino acids. CDR1 is SGHDT and CDR2 is YYEEEE in the germline V gene. The CDR3 DNA sequence: TGTGCCAGCAGCCTGGGACTAGCGGGAGGACTCAGCTCCTACGAGCAGTACTTC. It translates to CASSLGLAGGLSSYEQYF.

The CDR3 loop is CATSRARFGTDTQYF. CDR3 nucleotide sequence: TGTGCCACCAGCAGAGCCAGATTTGGCACAGATACGCAGTATTTT. The V call is TRBV15, the J call TRBJ2-3; no reliable D call. Trimming took 1 base from V and 1 from J, leaving 9 bases between them. Germline CDR1 and CDR2: LNHNV and YYDKDF (reference sequence). This CDR3 has 15 amino acids.

There are a few counts of this clonotype. V gene TRBV20-1 combines with J gene TRBJ2-5; TRBD1 matches at 7 bases. Germline assignment: CDR1 DFQATT and CDR2 SNEGSKA (reference sequence). The CDR3 has 12 amino acids. The CDR3 bases are TGCAGCGTCACAGGGGTGGTGGAGACCCAGTACTTC. Translated: CSVTGVVETQYF.

The chain uses TRBV18 and TRBJ2-4; D not resolved. The germline CDR1 and CDR2 sequences are KGHSH and LQKENI. Trimming left V 3 bases short and J 0 bases short, with 15 bases between. CDR3 length equals 17 residues. CDR3 protein: CASSPNPTPLAKNIQYF. CDR3 nucleotide sequence: TGTGCCAGCTCACCGAATCCGACACCCCTAGCCAAAAACATTCAGTACTTC.

CDR3 in amino acids: CSARVRAFGEKLFF. The CDR3 DNA reads as TGCAGTGCTAGAGTTCGCGCCTTCGGCGAAAAACTGTTTTTT. The rearrangement uses TRBV20-1 and TRBJ1-4; D is undetermined. Looked up from germline, CDR1 is DFQATT and CDR2 is SNEGSKA (reference sequence). Deletions cut 1 base from V and 8 bases from J, with 14 bases between. The CDR3 has 14 amino acids.

The gene calls are TRBV20-1 and TRBJ2-3; D unclear. Germline CDR1 reads DFQATT; CDR2 reads SNEGSKA (reference sequence). There are 15 residues in the CDR3. V dropped 1 base and J dropped 0 bases, with 11 bases sitting between them. CDR3 coding DNA: TGCAGTGCTAGAGTTGGCACCTCTAGCACAGATACGCAGTATTTT. Protein sequence: CSARVGTSSTDTQYF.

This clonotype turned up a few times. The chain joins TRBV24-1 to TRBJ2-1; D not certain. The length of the CDR3 is 15 residues. V was cut by 4 bases and J by 1 base, with 10 bases left in between. Germline lookup yields CDR1 KGHDR and CDR2 SFDVKD. The CDR3 DNA reads as TGTGCCACCAGTGAAAGGACGGTGTCCTACAATGAGCAGTTCTTC. Amino acids: CATSERTVSYNEQFF.

The chain has TRBV25-1 and TRBJ1-5, with 8 bases aligning to TRBD1. The CDR3 extends over 16 amino acids. Germline V lookup: CDR1 MGHDK, CDR2 SYGVNS. The trim removed 4 bases at V and 5 bases at J, leaving 10 bases unmatched. CDR3 DNA: TGTGCCAGCAGTGGGGACGGACAGGGTGACGATCAGCCCCAGCATTTT. As protein: CASSGDGQGDDQPQHF. Complete variable domain (other parts from reference TRBV25-1 and TRBJ1-5): EADIYQTPRYLVIGTGKKITLECSQTMGHDKMYWYQQDPGMELHLIHYSYGVNSTEKGDLSSESTVSRIRTEHFPLTLESARPSHTSQYLCASSGDGQGDDQPQHFGDGTRLSIL.

The sample holds a few counts of this clonotype. V gene TRBV4-2 combines with J gene TRBJ1-6; no reliable D call. The germline gives CDR1 LGHNA, CDR2 YNFKEQ. The CDR3 sequence is 14 residues long. V was pared by 2 bases and J by 7 bases, with 9 bases between. The CDR3 region has the DNA TGTGCCAGCAGCCAACATGGACCAAATTCACCCCTCCACTTT. This translates into CASSQHGPNSPLHF.

This clonotype was recorded a few times. The CDR3 here is CAWSETPDTQYF. Written as DNA, the CDR3 is TGTGCCTGGAGCGAGACGCCCGATACGCAGTATTTT. This chain links TRBV30 with TRBJ2-3; D unclear. Looked up from germline, CDR1 is GTSNPN and CDR2 is SVGIG (reference sequence). This CDR3 spans 12 amino acids. Trimming stripped 3 bases from V and 6 bases from J, with 10 bases between.